The rows below give T cell receptor beta chains drawn from one sample of a study of shared clonotypes between healthy human individuals. Data came from immunoSEQ multiplex PCR; TCRdb stores just in-frame clones and leaves some out. The data hold some 470,000 clones, with 75% to 85% observed a single time. The source material was PBMCs. These receptors all come from a woman aged 40 to 50 in good health. Some clones in this sample may be carry-over from other donors' samples. CDR3s include the opening cysteine and the closing phenylalanine or tryptophan. The D gene is left open where the match is weak. Expanded clones get a size class; other rows say once, few or many, or leave the size out.

v_call	clone_size	d_call	j_call	cdr3_nt	cdr3_aa
TRBV10-3	NA	TRBD1	TRBJ1-2	TGTGCCATCAGTTCCGCCGGGACAGTCTATGGCTACACCTTC	CAISSAGTVYGYTF
TRBV5-4	NA	TRBD1	TRBJ1-3	TGTGCCAGCAGCTTGAGCACAGGGGGTTCTGGAAACACCATATATTTT	CASSLSTGGSGNTIYF
TRBV28	NA	TRBD2	TRBJ2-7	TGTGCCAGCAGTTTACCGGGACTAGCGGCCTACGAGCAGTACTTC	CASSLPGLAAYEQYF
TRBV28	NA	NA	TRBJ1-4	TGTGCCAGCAGCCCGGGGGGGTACAATGAAAAACTGTTTTTT	CASSPGGYNEKLFF
TRBV28	NA	NA	TRBJ1-1	TGTGCCAGCAGTTTAAGGGGGGGGACTGAAGCTTTCTTT	CASSLRGGTEAFF
TRBV6-1	NA	NA	TRBJ2-2	TGTGCCAGCAGTCGGGACCTCACCGGGGAGCTGTTTTTT	CASSRDLTGELFF
TRBV19	NA	NA	TRBJ1-2	TGTGCCAGTAGTATTTCCGAGCCCTTATCGTACGGCTACACCTTC	CASSISEPLSYGYTF
TRBV30	NA	NA	TRBJ1-2	TGTGCCTGGACTTGGTGGGGCCCCTATGGCTACACCTTC	CAWTWWGPYGYTF
TRBV5-1	NA	NA	TRBJ2-7	TGCGCCAGCAGCTTGGACAGCCAGCCAACTTACGAGCAGTACTTC	CASSLDSQPTYEQYF
TRBV11-2	NA	TRBD2	TRBJ2-5	TGTGCCAGCAGCTTAAGTAGCGGGAGAGAGACCCAGTACTTC	CASSLSSGRETQYF
TRBV5-1	NA	TRBD1	TRBJ1-3	TGCGCCAGCAGCCCTGGACAGGCAACTGGAAACACCATATATTTT	CASSPGQATGNTIYF
TRBV27	NA	NA	TRBJ2-3	TGTGCCAGCAAATTTATAGCTCAGGGAGTTCTCGCGCAGTATTTT	CASKFIAQGVLAQYF
TRBV7-9	NA	NA	TRBJ1-1	TGTGCCAGCAGCCTAGGTGGTGGCACTGAAGCTTTCTTT	CASSLGGGTEAFF
TRBV2	NA	NA	TRBJ2-3	TGTGCCAGCAGGCGTAGCACAGATACGCAGTATTTT	CASRRSTDTQYF
TRBV5-4	NA	NA	TRBJ2-2	TGTGCCAGCAGCCTAACCAGGAACACCGGGGAGCTGTTTTTT	CASSLTRNTGELFF
TRBV7-8	NA	NA	TRBJ2-3	TGTGCCAGCAGCCGGGACCCGGGAACGGATACGCAGTATTTT	CASSRDPGTDTQYF
TRBV30	few	NA	TRBJ1-1	TGTGCCTGGAGTGTCGGAGTGGACACTGAAGCTTTCTTT	CAWSVGVDTEAFF
TRBV9	once	TRBD2	TRBJ2-7	TGTGCCAGCAGCGTAGGCCTAGCGGGATTCTCTTCCTACTACGAGCAGTACTTC	CASSVGLAGFSSYYEQYF
TRBV28	NA	TRBD1	TRBJ2-7	TGTGCCAGCAGCCTACCCGGGACAGCCTACGAGCAGTACTTC	CASSLPGTAYEQYF
TRBV27	NA	NA	TRBJ2-1	TGTGCCAACATCCCAGGAGGTACAGGCTCCTACAATGAGCAGTTCTTC	CANIPGGTGSYNEQFF
TRBV11-2	NA	NA	TRBJ1-2	TGTGCCAGCAGCCGCAGGGGAGAAGATGGCTACACCTTC	CASSRRGEDGYTF
TRBV2	NA	NA	TRBJ1-2	TGTGCCAGCGGACGGAACGGCTATGGCTACACCTTC	CASGRNGYGYTF
TRBV14	few	NA	TRBJ2-2	TGTGCCAGCAGCCAGCCTGGGCAGGGGAGGCACACCGGGGAGCTGTTTTTT	CASSQPGQGRHTGELFF
TRBV11-2	once	TRBD1	TRBJ2-7	TGTGCCAGCAGCTTTTTACCGGGACAGACATCCTACGAGCAGTACTTC	CASSFLPGQTSYEQYF
TRBV9	NA	TRBD1	TRBJ2-2	TGTGCCAGCAGCCCCCGGACAGGGGGCACCGGGGAGCTGTTTTTT	CASSPRTGGTGELFF
TRBV19	NA	NA	TRBJ1-5	TGTGCCAGTAGTATGGACCGGCCCAGACGGCCCCAGCATTTT	CASSMDRPRRPQHF
TRBV7-2	NA	TRBD2	TRBJ2-1	TGTGCCAGCAGCTTAGCGCGACTAGCGGGAGATAGTGAGCAGTTCTTC	CASSLARLAGDSEQFF
TRBV7-2	NA	TRBD2	TRBJ2-5	TGTGCCAGCAGCTTAGCTCTAGCGGGAACCCAAGAGACCCAGTACTTC	CASSLALAGTQETQYF
TRBV27	NA	NA	TRBJ2-1	TGTGCCAGCGCCCAATTTGGGGCAACGCGTAGTGAGCAGTTCTTC	CASAQFGATRSEQFF
TRBV5-4	once	NA	TRBJ1-2	TGTGCCAGCAGCACCGTAGAGGGCTATGGCTACACCTTC	CASSTVEGYGYTF
TRBV11-1	NA	NA	TRBJ2-7	TGTGCCAGCAGCTTAGATCGAGTACAATCCTACGAGCAGTACTTC	CASSLDRVQSYEQYF
TRBV7-9	NA	TRBD2	TRBJ2-7	TGTGCCAGCAGCTTCTTTGCGGGAGAGGGCTACGAGCAGTACTTC	CASSFFAGEGYEQYF
TRBV19	NA	NA	TRBJ2-7	TGTGCCAGTAGTATCCTCTGGGGGCCCTACGAGCAGTACTTC	CASSILWGPYEQYF
TRBV6-1	few	NA	TRBJ1-1	TGTGCCAGCAGGCAACAGCCGAACACTGAAGCTTTCTTT	CASRQQPNTEAFF
TRBV2	many	NA	TRBJ1-5	TGTGCCAGCAATCGGGTTGGAGGCAATCAGCCCCAGCATTTT	CASNRVGGNQPQHF
TRBV25-1	once	TRBD1	TRBJ1-4	TGTGCCAGCAGTGGGGACAGGGGCGGTGAAAAACTGTTTTTT	CASSGDRGGEKLFF
TRBV4-1	few	TRBD2	TRBJ2-1	TGCGCCAGCAGCCAATTCCCCGGGAGGGATTACAATGAGCAGTTCTTC	CASSQFPGRDYNEQFF
TRBV7-3	NA	NA	TRBJ1-1	TGTGCCAGCAGCTTTAGAAGAAACACTGAAGCTTTCTTT	CASSFRRNTEAFF
TRBV18	NA	NA	TRBJ2-3	TGTGCCAGCTCACCCTCCCCGAGCGGAAGCACAGATACGCAGTATTTT	CASSPSPSGSTDTQYF
TRBV18	NA	NA	TRBJ1-1	TGTGCCAGCTCACCCGAGTCCCCAGGGAACGCTGAAGCTTTCTTT	CASSPESPGNAEAFF
TRBV5-1	NA	TRBD2	TRBJ2-7	TGCGCCAGCAGCATTAGCGGGAGGGCCTACGAGCAGTACTTC	CASSISGRAYEQYF
TRBV7-9	NA	NA	TRBJ2-1	TGTGCCAGCAGCTTAGAAGCGGGTTTCTCCTACAATGAGCAGTTCTTC	CASSLEAGFSYNEQFF
TRBV6-5	NA	NA	TRBJ1-1	TGTGCCAGCAGTTCCCCCGCTATGAACACTGAAGCTTTCTTT	CASSSPAMNTEAFF
TRBV2	NA	TRBD2	TRBJ2-1	TGTGCCAGCAGGCAAGGACTAGCGGGAGAGAATGAGCAGTTCTTC	CASRQGLAGENEQFF
TRBV2	once	TRBD1	TRBJ2-7	TGTGCCAGCAGTCCGGGACAGGGTTCCCACGAGCAGTACTTC	CASSPGQGSHEQYF
TRBV15	NA	NA	TRBJ1-1	TGTGCCACCAGCAGAGATACTGAGGGACGATCGGTTGCTTTCTTT	CATSRDTEGRSVAFF
TRBV7-3	many	TRBD2	TRBJ2-5	TGTGCCAGCAGCCCCCGACTAGCGGGAGCAGAGACCCAGTACTTC	CASSPRLAGAETQYF
TRBV6-1	NA	TRBD1	TRBJ2-1	TGTGCCAGCAGTGAAGTGACAGGGGTGAGGGATGAGCAGTTCTTC	CASSEVTGVRDEQFF
TRBV6-1	NA	NA	TRBJ2-2	TGTGCCAGCAGTGGCGGGACGGTAGAGATGAACACCGGGGAGCTGTTTTTT	CASSGGTVEMNTGELFF
TRBV27	NA	TRBD1	TRBJ2-7	TGTGCCAGCAGGACTGGACAGGGATTATTCTACGAGCAGTACTTC	CASRTGQGLFYEQYF
TRBV5-1	NA	TRBD2	TRBJ2-3	TGCGCCAGCAGCTTGGAGGGCGGGAGCTCAGATACGCAGTATTTT	CASSLEGGSSDTQYF
TRBV7-3	NA	NA	TRBJ1-1	TGTGCCAGCAGCTTAACCGGGGGGCCAGGCACTGAAGCTTTCTTT	CASSLTGGPGTEAFF
TRBV2	many	NA	TRBJ2-7	TGTGCCAGCAGGGTAGACAGGCGCGAGCAGTACTTC	CASRVDRREQYF
TRBV5-8	NA	NA	TRBJ1-3	TGTGCCAGCAGCTTGGGGGGACGGAACTCTGGAAACACCATATATTTT	CASSLGGRNSGNTIYF
TRBV6-6	NA	NA	TRBJ2-7	TGTGCCAGCAGGCCGTCTTGGGGGGCAGGTCGCGAGCAGTACTTC	CASRPSWGAGREQYF
TRBV28	once	NA	TRBJ1-1	TGTGCCAGCAGTTCCTCCGGGACATCAGCTTTCTTT	CASSSSGTSAFF
TRBV4-3	few	TRBD2	TRBJ2-2	TGCGCCAGCAGTACTAGCGGGAGGCTCAACGGGGAGCTGTTTTTT	CASSTSGRLNGELFF